A single sample gave rise to the 30 T cell receptor beta chains below, sequenced in a study of blood T cell repertoires in COVID-19. The assay was immunoSEQ multiplex PCR, and TCRdb's table has in-frame clones only and misses some. The sample contains around 190,000 clones, approximately 73% of which appear only once. The specimen was PBMCs or T cells enriched from blood (not recorded which). The receptors shown here come from a woman aged 50 to 60 with acute COVID-19.

The chain links TRBV30 to TRBJ1-6; TRBD1 matches 11 bases. The CDR3 is made up of 17 amino acids. Germline CDR1 GTSNPN, CDR2 SVGIG (reference sequence). The V and J ends lost 4 bases and 6 bases, in that order; junction bases with no gene match: 11. CDR3 residues: CAWTLRWDRGSNSPLHF. The CDR3 nucleotides read TGTGCCTGGACTCTACGGTGGGACAGGGGGAGTAATTCACCCCTCCACTTT.

The chain couples TRBV18 to TRBJ2-1; 9 bases are shared with TRBD2. This CDR3 is built from 14 residues. Germline lookup yields CDR1 KGHSH and CDR2 LQKENI. The trim removed 6 bases at V and 5 bases at J, leaving 5 bases unmatched. The CDR3 DNA reads as TGTGCCAGCTCCGCGGGAGGGGCGCACAATGAGCAGTTCTTC. This translates into CASSAGGAHNEQFF.

The chain combines TRBV5-1 with TRBJ1-6; 8 positions match TRBD1. The CDR3 totals 14 residues. Germline V gives CDR1 SGHRS, CDR2 YFSETQ. The J segment lost 9 bases and the V segment lost 3 bases, leaving 5 bases of the junction unmatched. CDR3 in amino acids: CASSSGQDSSPLHF. CDR3 sequence (DNA): TGCGCCAGCAGCTCGGGACAGGACAGTTCACCCCTCCACTTT.

The rearrangement joins TRBV28 to TRBJ2-5, with 16 bases lining up with TRBD2. CDR1 is MDHEN and CDR2 is SYDVKM in the germline V gene. V trimming: 4 bases; J trimming: 7 bases; junction bases outside the gene matches: 12. The CDR3 extends over 18 amino acids. The CDR3 sequence is CASSSGLAGGLGIMTQYF. CDR3 nucleotides: TGTGCCAGCAGTTCGGGACTAGCGGGGGGGCTTGGTATTATGACCCAGTACTTC.

V gene TRBV6-5 combines with J gene TRBJ2-5; the match to TRBD1 covers 9 bases. Germline V CDR1 and CDR2: MNHEY, SVGAGI. The length of the CDR3 is 15 residues. J lost 1 base, V lost 2 bases, and 2 bases had no gene match. The CDR3 nucleotides read TGTGCCAGCAGTTACCCGGACAGGGGCCAAGAGACCCAGTACTTC. Translating gives CASSYPDRGQETQYF.

This chain links TRBV28 with TRBJ1-1; D remains unclear. Trimming took off 3 bases at V and 2 bases at J, with 10 bases between the two ends. The CDR3 sequence is 14 residues long. The germline gives CDR1 MDHEN, CDR2 SYDVKM. Here the CDR3 reads CASSLSRFNTEAFF. The CDR3 DNA follows: TGTGCCAGCAGTTTGTCCAGATTTAACACTGAAGCTTTCTTT.

The chain employs TRBV24-1 and TRBJ2-2, with 8 bases matching TRBD1. The CDR3 has 17 residues. Germline lookup yields CDR1 KGHDR and CDR2 SFDVKD. V dropped 1 base and J dropped 9; count of bases not matched to a gene: 12. The chain's CDR3 is CATSDFQTGDRGRELFF. The CDR3 DNA reads as TGTGCCACCAGTGATTTCCAGACGGGTGACAGGGGCCGGGAGCTGTTTTTT.

J is TRBJ1-1 and V is TRBV12-3 or TRBV12-4; no clear D gene. This CDR3 region has 11 residues. V was shortened by 3 bases and J by 8 bases, with 7 bases between the two germline ends. The CDR3: CASSFPGEAFF. The CDR3 nucleotides are TGTGCCAGCAGTTTCCCCGGGGAAGCTTTCTTT.

Note on this clone: Other DNA sequences in the same sample also yield this CDR3. This chain connects TRBV6-5 to TRBJ1-5, with D perhaps TRBD1 (6 bases). This CDR3 contains 14 residues. Looked up from germline, CDR1 is MNHEY and CDR2 is SVGAGI. Trimming took off 7 bases at V and 2 bases at J, with 12 bases between the two ends. The CDR3 protein is CASTQSGGNQPQHF. CDR3 sequence (DNA): TGTGCCAGCACTCAGTCAGGGGGCAATCAGCCCCAGCATTTT.

This chain joins TRBV7-8 and TRBJ2-1; 12 bases fit TRBD2. The V gene end was trimmed by 5 bases and the J gene end by 5 bases; junction bases not matched to a gene: 10. Germline assignment: CDR1 SGHVS and CDR2 FQNEAQ. The length of the CDR3 is 17 residues. This chain's CDR3 is CASSISSGGAVHNEQFF. The CDR3 region has the DNA TGTGCCAGCAGCATTTCTAGCGGGGGGGCAGTCCACAATGAGCAGTTCTTC. The full variable domain, in which reference TRBV7-8 and TRBJ2-1 provide the parts outside the CDR3, is GAGVSQSPRYKVAKRGQDVALRCDPISGHVSLFWYQQALGQGPEFLTYFQNEAQLDKSGLPSDRFFAERPEGSVSTLKIQRTQQEDSAVYLCASSISSGGAVHNEQFFGPGTRLTVL.

The chain recombines TRBV27 with TRBJ2-2, with TRBD2 identical over 11 bases. The CDR3 is 17 residues long. With 3 bases clipped from V and 2 bases from J, the junction kept 5 bases outside the gene matches. From germline, CDR1 is MNHEY and CDR2 SMNVEV (reference sequence). CDR3 coding DNA: TGTGCCAGCAGTTTGATAGCGGGGGGGTCCAACACCGGGGAGCTGTTTTTT. It codes for CASSLIAGGSNTGELFF.

V gene TRBV12-3 or TRBV12-4 combines with J gene TRBJ1-5; a possible D gene is TRBD1 (5 bases). This CDR3 spans 13 amino acids. Between the trimmed V and J ends, which lost 5 bases and 4 bases, there was a span of 9 bases. CDR3 in amino acids: CASSGHYNQPQHF. The CDR3 region has the DNA TGTGCCAGCAGTGGACACTATAATCAGCCCCAGCATTTT.

This clone was counted only a few times. V gene TRBV14 combines with J gene TRBJ1-1; possibly TRBD1 for D (5 bases). CDR3 size: 14 residues. The germline gives CDR1 SGHDN, CDR2 FVKESK. Trimming removed 6 bases from V and 6 bases from J, with 17 bases in between. CDR3 in amino acids: CASSPGARKAEAFF. CDR3 DNA sequence: TGTGCCAGCAGTCCTGGGGCACGTAAGGCTGAAGCTTTCTTT. The whole variable domain, filled in from reference TRBV14 and TRBJ1-1, reads EAGVTQFPSHSVIEKGQTVTLRCDPISGHDNLYWYRRVMGKEIKFLLHFVKESKQDESGMPNNRFLAERTGGTYSTLKVQPAELEDSGVYFCASSPGARKAEAFFGQGTRLTVV.

The J gene is TRBJ1-3, the V gene TRBV14; D uncertain. V dropped 4 bases and J dropped 0 bases, with 7 bases sitting between them. Germline loops: CDR1 SGHDN, CDR2 FVKESK. The CDR3 length is 14 residues. The CDR3 region has the DNA TGTGCCAGCAGCCGCGATAACTCTGGAAACACCATATATTTT. It codes for CASSRDNSGNTIYF.

This sequence joins TRBV27 and TRBJ1-1, with D possibly TRBD1 on 5 matching bases. This CDR3 contains 12 residues. Trimming removed 5 bases at V and 10 bases at J, with 14 bases between. Germline-derived CDR1 and CDR2 are MNHEY and SMNVEV (reference sequence). CDR3 in DNA: TGTGCCAGCAGTCCTCTCCGGGGGGTAGCTTTCTTT. Translation gives CASSPLRGVAFF.

V gene TRBV11-3 combines with J gene TRBJ2-1; tentatively, D is TRBD2 (6 bases). Per the germline V gene, CDR1 is SGHNT and CDR2 is YENEEA. The CDR3 is made up of 13 amino acids. The V gene lost 4 bases and the J gene lost 7 bases, with 11 bases spanning the gap. The CDR3 spells CASSSASGNEQFF. The CDR3, as DNA: TGTGCCAGCAGCTCCGCAAGCGGGAATGAGCAGTTCTTC.

Turning to this clone: This could be a read error, since a much larger clone is one nucleotide away. The sample contains more than one DNA sequence encoding this CDR3. This chain uses TRBV7-2 with TRBJ1-1, with D hard to call. V was trimmed by 3 bases and J by 2 bases, leaving 7 bases between them. Germline V gene lookup returns CDR1 SGHTA and CDR2 FQGNSA. This CDR3 has 13 amino acids. The DNA for the CDR3 is TGTGCCAGCAGCTTTCGGGGAAACACTGAAGCTTTCTTT. Protein product: CASSFRGNTEAFF.

The genes are TRBV18 and TRBJ1-1; the D gene is possibly TRBD1 (5 bases). The CDR3 spans 13 residues. The V gene lost 11 bases and the J gene lost 0 bases, with 13 bases spanning the gap. Germline CDR1 reads KGHSH; CDR2 reads LQKENI. The CDR3 protein is CAGGDSMNTEAFF. The CDR3 coding sequence is TGTGCCGGGGGGGACTCCATGAACACTGAAGCTTTCTTT.

The chain joins TRBV7-9 to TRBJ1-4; possibly TRBD1 for D (5 bases). From germline, CDR1 is SEHNR and CDR2 FQNEAQ (reference sequence). Trimming stripped 0 bases from V and 1 base from J, with 9 bases between. The length of the CDR3 is 16 residues. The CDR3 nucleotides are TGTGCCAGCAGCTTAGCCCGGGGGGGAACTAATGAAAAACTGTTTTTT. Translated: CASSLARGGTNEKLFF. Drawing the rest from reference TRBV7-9 and TRBJ1-4, the complete variable domain is DTGVSQNPRHKITKRGQNVTFRCDPISEHNRLYWYRQTLGQGPEFLTYFQNEAQLEKSRLLSDRFSAERPKGSFSTLEIQRTEQGDSAMYLCASSLARGGTNEKLFFGSGTQLSVL.

CDR3: CASSYGERGYEQYV. The CDR3 DNA is TGTGCCAGCAGTTATGGCGAGCGGGGGTACGAGCAGTACGTC. The gene calls are TRBV6-5 and TRBJ2-7, with 8 positions matching TRBD2. The germline V gene encodes CDR1 MNHEY and CDR2 SVGAGI. The CDR3 runs to 14 residues. J was trimmed by 4 bases and V by 3 bases; bases with no gene match: 5.

The CDR3 DNA reads as TGTGCCAGCAGTTACTCCCGACACACCAATCAGCCCCAGCATTTT. Its translation: CASSYSRHTNQPQHF. The chain employs TRBV6-5 and TRBJ1-5; D ambiguous. The CDR3 length is 15 residues. Trimming pared 0 bases from V and 3 bases from J, leaving 9 bases between. CDR1 and CDR2 (germline): MNHEY, SVGAGI.

This clone has just a few counts. The rearrangement links TRBV28 to TRBJ2-5; D may be TRBD1 (5 bases). The CDR3 sequence is 11 residues long. The V gene lost 5 bases and the J gene lost 7 bases, with 8 bases spanning the gap. The V gene's germline CDR1 is MDHEN and CDR2 SYDVKM. In nucleotides, the CDR3 is TGTGCCAGCAGTCCCCAGGGGACCCAGTACTTC. This encodes CASSPQGTQYF. The full variable domain, its missing parts supplied by reference TRBV28 and TRBJ2-5, is DVKVTQSSRYLVKRTGEKVFLECVQDMDHENMFWYRQDPGLGLRLIYFSYDVKMKEKGDIPEGYSVSREKKERFSLILESASTNQTSMYLCASSPQGTQYFGPGTRLLVL.

This chain uses TRBV18 with TRBJ1-1; a weak D match, TRBD1 (6 bases). V was pared by 5 bases and J by 3 bases, with 13 bases between. The germline CDR1 and CDR2 sequences are KGHSH and LQKENI. The CDR3 extends over 14 amino acids. In nucleotides, the CDR3 is TGTGCCAGCTCAATAGGATACAGGGACACTGAAGCTTTCTTT. Its translation is CASSIGYRDTEAFF.

This clone has a handful of counts. The chain is built from TRBV14 and TRBJ2-2, with a weak D call TRBD1 (6 bases). The CDR3 totals 13 residues. Germline V gene lookup returns CDR1 SGHDN and CDR2 FVKESK. V shed 8 bases and J shed 7 bases, with 14 bases lying between them. The CDR3 protein is CASSSQGYGELFF. DNA for the CDR3: TGTGCCAGCTCCTCACAGGGTTACGGGGAGCTGTTTTTT.

The V gene is TRBV11-2, the J gene TRBJ1-2; 8 bases are shared with TRBD1. Trimming at V came to 5 bases and at J to 0 bases, leaving 11 bases not matched to a gene. This CDR3 is 17 amino acids long. Germline V lookup: CDR1 SGHAT, CDR2 FQNNGV. CDR3 loop: CASSPPDRVQSNYGYTF. CDR3 DNA: TGTGCCAGCAGCCCCCCGGACAGGGTACAGTCTAACTATGGCTACACCTTC.

V and J are TRBV7-2 and TRBJ1-6, with no clear D. V lost 1 base to trimming and J lost 0 bases, with 4 bases between them. Per the germline V gene, CDR1 is SGHTA and CDR2 is FQGNSA. The CDR3 spans 15 residues. The CDR3 bases are TGTGCCAGCAGCTTAGGGGCCTCCTATAATTCACCCCTCCACTTT. It specifies CASSLGASYNSPLHF.

The V gene is TRBV19, the J gene TRBJ1-4, with 7 bases identical to TRBD1. Germline V gene data show CDR1 as LNHDA and CDR2 as SQIVND (reference sequence). V was clipped by 5 bases and J by 2 bases; unmatched bases: 8. CDR3 length equals 16 residues. CDR3 sequence: CASSRQGYATNEKLFF. The CDR3 coding sequence is TGTGCCAGTAGTCGACAGGGTTATGCGACTAATGAAAAACTGTTTTTT.

This clone is judged medium-sized. The genes are TRBV5-7 and TRBJ1-1, with 7 bases matching TRBD1. TRBV5-7 is identified as an open reading frame with a role that is uncertain. The CDR3 contains 15 residues. The J segment lost 1 base and the V segment lost 2 bases, leaving 5 bases of the junction unmatched. The CDR3 DNA sequence: TGTGCCAGCAGCTTAGCCGGGACAGAGAACACTGAAGCTTTCTTT. This gives the protein CASSLAGTENTEAFF.

This chain links TRBV2 with TRBJ1-2, with D tentatively TRBD1 (5 bases). The CDR3 consists of 13 residues. Germline assignment: CDR1 SNHLY and CDR2 FYNNEI. V lost 6 bases to trimming and J lost 4 bases, with 12 bases between them. The CDR3 DNA is TGTGCCAGCAGCGCAGGGTCCCTCTATGGCTACACCTTC. Its translation is CASSAGSLYGYTF. Using reference TRBV2 and TRBJ1-2 for the parts outside the CDR3, the full variable domain is EPEVTQTPSHQVTQMGQEVILRCVPISNHLYFYWYRQILGQKVEFLVSFYNNEISEKSEIFDDQFSVERPDGSNFTLKIRSTKLEDSAMYFCASSAGSLYGYTFGSGTRLTVV.

The rearrangement links TRBV11-2 to TRBJ2-1, with TRBD2 identical over 7 bases. The trim removed 5 bases at V and 3 bases at J, leaving 4 bases unmatched. Per the germline V gene, CDR1 is SGHAT and CDR2 is FQNNGV. This CDR3 has 14 residues. The CDR3 nucleotides are TGTGCCAGCAGCCTATCGGGGGGCTACAATGAGCAGTTCTTC. Residues: CASSLSGGYNEQFF.